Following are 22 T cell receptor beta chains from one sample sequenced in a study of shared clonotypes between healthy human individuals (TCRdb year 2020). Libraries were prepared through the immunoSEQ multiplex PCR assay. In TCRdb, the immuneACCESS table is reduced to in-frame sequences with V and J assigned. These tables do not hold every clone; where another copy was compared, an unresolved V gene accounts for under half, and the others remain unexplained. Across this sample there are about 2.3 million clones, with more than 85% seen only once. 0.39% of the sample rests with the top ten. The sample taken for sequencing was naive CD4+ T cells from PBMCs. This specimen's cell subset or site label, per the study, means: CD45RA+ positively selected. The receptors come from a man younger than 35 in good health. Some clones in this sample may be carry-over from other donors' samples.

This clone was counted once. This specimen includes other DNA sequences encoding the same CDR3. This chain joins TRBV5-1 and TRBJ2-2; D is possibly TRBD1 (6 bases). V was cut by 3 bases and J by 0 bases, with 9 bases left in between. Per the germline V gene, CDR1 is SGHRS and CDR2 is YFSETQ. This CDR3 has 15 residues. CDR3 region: CASSSGTTNTGELFF. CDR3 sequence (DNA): TGCGCCAGCAGCTCCGGGACAACGAACACCGGGGAGCTGTTTTTT.

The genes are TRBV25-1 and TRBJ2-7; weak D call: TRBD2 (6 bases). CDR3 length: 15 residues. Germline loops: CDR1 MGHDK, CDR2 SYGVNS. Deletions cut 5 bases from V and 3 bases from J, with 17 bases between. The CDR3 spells CASSSPERADYEQYF. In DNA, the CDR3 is TGTGCCAGCAGTTCCCCAGAGCGGGCCGACTACGAGCAGTACTTC.

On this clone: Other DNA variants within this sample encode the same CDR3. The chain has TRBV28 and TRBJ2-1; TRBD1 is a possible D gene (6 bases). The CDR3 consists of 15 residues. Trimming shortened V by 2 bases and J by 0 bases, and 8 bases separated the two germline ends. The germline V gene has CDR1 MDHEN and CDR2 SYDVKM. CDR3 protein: CASSLRGSSYNEQFF. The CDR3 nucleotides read TGTGCCAGCAGTTTAAGGGGGAGCTCCTACAATGAGCAGTTCTTC.

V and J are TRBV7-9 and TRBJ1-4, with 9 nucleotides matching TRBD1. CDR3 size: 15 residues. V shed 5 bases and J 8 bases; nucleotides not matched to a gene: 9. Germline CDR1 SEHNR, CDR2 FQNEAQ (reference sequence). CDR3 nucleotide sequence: TGTGCCAGCAGCCCTCACAGGGGGCAAGGGGAAAAACTGTTTTTT. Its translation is CASSPHRGQGEKLFF.

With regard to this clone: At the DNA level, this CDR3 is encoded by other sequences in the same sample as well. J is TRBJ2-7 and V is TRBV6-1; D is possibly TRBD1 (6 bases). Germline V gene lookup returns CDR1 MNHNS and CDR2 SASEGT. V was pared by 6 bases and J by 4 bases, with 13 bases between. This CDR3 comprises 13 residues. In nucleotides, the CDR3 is TGTGCCAGCAGGGCTGGACAGTCATACGAGCAGTACTTC. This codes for CASRAGQSYEQYF.

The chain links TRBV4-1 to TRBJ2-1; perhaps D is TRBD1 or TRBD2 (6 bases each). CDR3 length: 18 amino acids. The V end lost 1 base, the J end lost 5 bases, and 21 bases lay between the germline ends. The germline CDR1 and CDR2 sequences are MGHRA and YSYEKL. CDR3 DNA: TGCGCCAGCAGCCAAGCCCCACCGGGGACCGGGGGCCACAATGAGCAGTTCTTC. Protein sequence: CASSQAPPGTGGHNEQFF.

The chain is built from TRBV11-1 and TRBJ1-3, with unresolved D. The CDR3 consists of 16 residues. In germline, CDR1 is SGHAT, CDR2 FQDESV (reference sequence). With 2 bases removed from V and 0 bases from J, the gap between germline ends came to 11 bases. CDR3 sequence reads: CASSLSLPVSGNTIYF. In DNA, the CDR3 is TGTGCCAGCAGCTTATCCTTACCCGTCTCTGGAAACACCATATATTTT.

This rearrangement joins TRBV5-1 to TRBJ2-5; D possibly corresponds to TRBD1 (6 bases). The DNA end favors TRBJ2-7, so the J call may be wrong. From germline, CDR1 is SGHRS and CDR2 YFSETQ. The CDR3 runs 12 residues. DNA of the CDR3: TGCGCCAGCAGTTTACAGGGTAACGAGCAGTACTTC. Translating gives CASSLQGNEQYF.

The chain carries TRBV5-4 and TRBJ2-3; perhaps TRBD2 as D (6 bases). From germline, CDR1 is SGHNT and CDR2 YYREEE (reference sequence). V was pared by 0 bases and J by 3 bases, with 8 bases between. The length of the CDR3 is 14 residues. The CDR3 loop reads CASSLGAGTDTQYF. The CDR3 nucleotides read TGTGCCAGCAGCTTGGGGGCGGGAACAGATACGCAGTATTTT.

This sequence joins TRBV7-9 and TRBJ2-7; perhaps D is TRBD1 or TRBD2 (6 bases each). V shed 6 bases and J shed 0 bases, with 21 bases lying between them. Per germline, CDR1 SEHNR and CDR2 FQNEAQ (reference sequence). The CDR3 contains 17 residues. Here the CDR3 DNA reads TGTGCCAGCAGTACCAAGAGAGGGGGGCGGACCTCCTACGAGCAGTACTTC. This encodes CASSTKRGGRTSYEQYF.

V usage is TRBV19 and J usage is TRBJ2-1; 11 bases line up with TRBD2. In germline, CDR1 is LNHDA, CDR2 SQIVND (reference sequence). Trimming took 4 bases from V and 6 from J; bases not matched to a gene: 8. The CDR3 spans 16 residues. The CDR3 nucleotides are TGTGCCAGTAGTACTCCCGGGACTAGCGGACCCAATGAGCAGTTCTTC. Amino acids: CASSTPGTSGPNEQFF.

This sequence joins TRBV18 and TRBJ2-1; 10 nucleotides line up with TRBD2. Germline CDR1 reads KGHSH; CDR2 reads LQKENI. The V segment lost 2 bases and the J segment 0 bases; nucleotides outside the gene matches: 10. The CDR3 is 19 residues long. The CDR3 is CASSPSPSSGRVSYNEQFF. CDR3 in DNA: TGTGCCAGCTCACCAAGTCCATCTAGCGGGAGAGTCTCCTACAATGAGCAGTTCTTC.

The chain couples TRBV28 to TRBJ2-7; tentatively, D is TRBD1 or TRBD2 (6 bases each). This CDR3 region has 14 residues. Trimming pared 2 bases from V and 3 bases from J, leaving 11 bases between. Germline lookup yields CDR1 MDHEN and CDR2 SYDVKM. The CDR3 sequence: CASSLPGGLYEQYF. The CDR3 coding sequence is TGTGCCAGCAGTTTACCCGGGGGCCTCTACGAGCAGTACTTC.

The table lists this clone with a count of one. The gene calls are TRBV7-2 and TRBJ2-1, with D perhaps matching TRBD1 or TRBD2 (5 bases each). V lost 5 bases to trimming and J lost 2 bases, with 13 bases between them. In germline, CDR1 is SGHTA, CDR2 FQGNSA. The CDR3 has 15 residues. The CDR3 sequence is CASSRTGTTYNEQFF. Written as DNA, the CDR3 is TGTGCCAGCAGCCGCACCGGGACCACCTACAATGAGCAGTTCTTC.

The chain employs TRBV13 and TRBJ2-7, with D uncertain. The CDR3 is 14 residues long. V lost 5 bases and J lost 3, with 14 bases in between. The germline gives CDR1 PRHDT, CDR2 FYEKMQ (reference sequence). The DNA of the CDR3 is TGTGCCAGCAGCCCCCCCGGGTATAACTACGAGCAGTACTTC. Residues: CASSPPGYNYEQYF.

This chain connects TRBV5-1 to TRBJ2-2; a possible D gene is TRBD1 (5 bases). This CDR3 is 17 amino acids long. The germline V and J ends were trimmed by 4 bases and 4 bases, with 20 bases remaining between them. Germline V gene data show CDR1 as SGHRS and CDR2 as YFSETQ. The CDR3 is CASSARAQGTGTGELFF. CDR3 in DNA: TGCGCCAGCAGCGCCCGGGCCCAGGGAACTGGCACCGGGGAGCTGTTTTTT.

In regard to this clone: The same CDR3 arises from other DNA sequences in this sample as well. In DNA form, the CDR3 reads TGTGCCAGCAACAACAGGGGGAGCTACGAGCAGTACTTC. This gives the protein CASNNRGSYEQYF. The genes are TRBV28 and TRBJ2-7; 8 bases are a match to TRBD1. The CDR3 contains 13 residues. V was clipped by 7 bases and J by 3 bases; unmatched bases: 5. The V gene's germline CDR1 is MDHEN and CDR2 SYDVKM.

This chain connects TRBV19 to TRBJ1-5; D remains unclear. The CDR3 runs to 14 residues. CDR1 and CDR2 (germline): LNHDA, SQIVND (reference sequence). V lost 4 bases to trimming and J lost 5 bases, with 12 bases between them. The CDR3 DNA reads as TGTGCCAGTAGTACAAGTCATGGATATCAGCCCCAGCATTTT. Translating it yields CASSTSHGYQPQHF.

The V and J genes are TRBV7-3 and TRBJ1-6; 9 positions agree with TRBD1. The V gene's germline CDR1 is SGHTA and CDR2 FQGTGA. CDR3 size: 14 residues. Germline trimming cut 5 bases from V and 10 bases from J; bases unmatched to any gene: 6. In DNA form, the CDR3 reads TGTGCCAGCAGCCAAAGGGACAGGGAATCACCCCTCCACTTT. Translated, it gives CASSQRDRESPLHF.

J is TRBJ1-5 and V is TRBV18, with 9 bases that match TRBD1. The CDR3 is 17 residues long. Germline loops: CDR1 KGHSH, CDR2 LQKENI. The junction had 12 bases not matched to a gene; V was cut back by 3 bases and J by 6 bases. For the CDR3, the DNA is TGTGCCAGCTCACCCGCTCTGGGACAGGGTTTGAGTCAGCCCCAGCATTTT. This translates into CASSPALGQGLSQPQHF.

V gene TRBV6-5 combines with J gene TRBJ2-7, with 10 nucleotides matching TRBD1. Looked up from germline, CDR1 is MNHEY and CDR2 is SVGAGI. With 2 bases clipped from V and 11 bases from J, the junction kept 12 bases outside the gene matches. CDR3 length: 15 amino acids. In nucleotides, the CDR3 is TGTGCCAGCAGTTACAAATCCTGGACAGGGGGTCGGAAGTACTTC. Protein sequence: CASSYKSWTGGRKYF.

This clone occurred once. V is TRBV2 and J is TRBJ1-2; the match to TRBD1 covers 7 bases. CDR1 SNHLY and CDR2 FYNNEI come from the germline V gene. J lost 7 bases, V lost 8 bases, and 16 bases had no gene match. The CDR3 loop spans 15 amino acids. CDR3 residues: CASSPAVQGDSGYTF. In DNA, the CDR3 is TGTGCCAGCTCCCCGGCGGTGCAGGGGGACTCTGGCTACACCTTC. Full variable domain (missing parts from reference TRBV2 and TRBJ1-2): EPEVTQTPSHQVTQMGQEVILRCVPISNHLYFYWYRQILGQKVEFLVSFYNNEISEKSEIFDDQFSVERPDGSNFTLKIRSTKLEDSAMYFCASSPAVQGDSGYTFGSGTRLTVV.